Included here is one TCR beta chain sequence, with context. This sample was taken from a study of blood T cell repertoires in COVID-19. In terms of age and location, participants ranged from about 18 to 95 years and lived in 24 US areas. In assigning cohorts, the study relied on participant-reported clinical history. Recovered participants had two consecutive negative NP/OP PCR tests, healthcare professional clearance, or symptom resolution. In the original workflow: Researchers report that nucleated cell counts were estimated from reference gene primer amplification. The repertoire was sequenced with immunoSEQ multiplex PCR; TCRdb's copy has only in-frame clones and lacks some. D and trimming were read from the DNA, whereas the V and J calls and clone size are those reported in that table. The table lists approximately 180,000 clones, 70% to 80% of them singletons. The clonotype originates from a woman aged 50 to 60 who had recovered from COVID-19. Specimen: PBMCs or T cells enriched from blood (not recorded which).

CDR3 DNA sequence: TGTGCCAGCAACAGGGGGAGGATAGGAGACATTCAGTACTTC. Translating gives CASNRGRIGDIQYF. The genes are TRBV9 and TRBJ2-4, with 8 bases identical to TRBD1. Per germline, CDR1 SGDLS and CDR2 YYNGEE. The CDR3 length is 14 residues. V was pared by 6 bases and J by 8 bases, with 10 bases of the junction left unmatched.